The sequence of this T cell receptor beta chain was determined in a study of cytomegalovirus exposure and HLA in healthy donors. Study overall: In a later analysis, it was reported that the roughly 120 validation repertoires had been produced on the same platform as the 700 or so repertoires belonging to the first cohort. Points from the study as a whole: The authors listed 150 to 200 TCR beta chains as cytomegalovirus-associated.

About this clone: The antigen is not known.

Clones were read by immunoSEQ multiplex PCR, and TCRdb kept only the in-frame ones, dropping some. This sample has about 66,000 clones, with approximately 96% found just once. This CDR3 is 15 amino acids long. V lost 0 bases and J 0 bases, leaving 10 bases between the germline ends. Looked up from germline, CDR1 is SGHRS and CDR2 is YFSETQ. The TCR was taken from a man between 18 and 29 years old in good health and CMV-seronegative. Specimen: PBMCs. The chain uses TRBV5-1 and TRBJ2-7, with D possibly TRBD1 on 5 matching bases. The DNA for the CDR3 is TGCGCCAGCAGCTTGGCCCTGGACAACTCCTACGAGCAGTACTTC. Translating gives CASSLALDNSYEQYF.